This TCR beta chain was observed in a study of shared clonotypes between healthy human individuals. Repertoires were generated with immunoSEQ multiplex PCR, while TCRdb's copy carries only in-frame clones and drops some. The sample holds 900,000 to 1,200,000 clones; about 80% are singletons and the top ten take roughly 0.62%. CDR3 length: 17 residues. Germline loops: CDR1 MNHEY, CDR2 SMNVEV (reference sequence). The V gene lost 5 bases and the J gene lost 0 bases, with 17 bases spanning the gap. The sample taken for sequencing was memory CD4+ T cells from PBMCs. Subset of the sample: CD45RA-negative fraction. This clonotype originated in a man aged 18 to 30 in good health. Some clones in this sample may be carry-over from other donors' samples. This chain connects TRBV27 to TRBJ2-1; D is possibly TRBD2 (6 bases). The CDR3 DNA is TGTGCCAGCAGTCCTTGGAGGGCACAAAGCTCCTACAATGAGCAGTTCTTC. It codes for CASSPWRAQSSYNEQFF.